The clone carrying this T cell receptor beta chain showed up many times. The data belong to a study of response to subunit inactivated influenza vaccine. TCRdb re-called the RT-PCR reads through MiXCR, storing one row per CDR3 protein. The table has under 200,000 distinct CDR3 sequences, approximately 12% seen once. The germline CDR1 and CDR2 sequences are SQVTM and ANQGSEA. The CDR3 totals 17 residues. Unmatched junction bases numbered 4, after V lost 1 base and J lost 0 bases. Separately, the same data were catalogued under a study of T cells expressing NK-cell markers. That paper adds: What made the TCR beta cDNA was 5'RACE template switching with UMIs. Sorted CD3+CD56-NKG2C+, CD3+CD56+NKG2C+ and CD3+CD56+NKG2C- T cells supplied the TCR beta repertoires. Whether the expanded NKG2C+ T cell clones recognized HCMV remained unclear.

The source is a man aged 45 to 65 who received an inactivated influenza vaccine. Sample: CD8+ T cells sorted from PBMCs, taken 11 to 12 days after vaccination. The rearrangement uses TRBV29-1 and TRBJ2-1, with TRBD2 identical over 12 bases. CDR3 DNA sequence: TGCAGCGTTGAAGCTAGCGGGAGGGTGAGCTCCTACAATGAGCAGTTCTTC. This gives the protein CSVEASGRVSSYNEQFF.